Below, one T cell receptor beta chain is given with its context. Its antigen is as yet unknown. The germline gene is not matched at one end of the junction; a read error may be the cause. The data stem from a study of CD8+CD57+ T cells in acquired aplastic anemia. Genomic DNA constituted the template upon which TCR beta VDJ and CDR3 profiling was performed. TCRdb reprocessed the reads via MiXCR and lists one record per CDR3 protein. This sample has fewer than 300,000 distinct CDR3 sequences, with roughly 82% found just once. Whole-study results and caveats: Overlap between patients and controls comprised twenty-nine CD8+ CDR3 sequences. For CD8+ Simpson's diversity, patients and controls showed no significant difference.

The authors sequenced patients whose flow cytometry had shown CD8+CD57+ cell expansion. Blood came from patients not yet given any therapy. This CDR3 has 14 residues. Germline V gene data show CDR1 as SNHLY and CDR2 as FYNNEI. This sequence originates from a human donor with aplastic anemia. The sequenced sample consisted of sorted CD4+, CD8+, or CD8+CD57+ T cells (not recorded which) from PBMCs. The chain joins TRBV2 to TRBJ2-3; tentatively, D is TRBD2 (6 bases). For the CDR3, the DNA is TGTGCCAGCAGCGAAGCGGGTAGTCACGATACGCAGTATTTT. As protein: CASSEAGSHDTQYF.